Presented here are 4 T cell receptor beta chains from one specimen sequenced in a study of T cells in Graves' hyperthyroidism and ophthalmopathy. The source material, RNA transcripts, was used to amplify TCR beta CDR3 regions. The primer set for the first-round RT-PCR of the TCR CDR3 was HTBI. A single record per CDR3 protein comes from TCRdb applying MiXCR to the multiplex PCR reads. Among around 450,000 distinct CDR3 sequences listed, around 14% were seen once. Sequenced: blood. These receptors came from a woman aged 18-29 years with Graves' hyperthyroidism.

Regarding this clonotype: The junction departs from the called germline gene at one end, perhaps through a read error. V gene TRBV29-1 combines with J gene TRBJ2-1, with 9 nucleotides matching TRBD2. The CDR3 is 16 residues long. From germline, CDR1 is SQVTM and CDR2 ANQGSEA. Here the CDR3 reads CSVGGLLAGIYNEQSF. In DNA, the CDR3 is TGCAGCGTAGGGGGGCTTCTAGCGGGAATTTACAATGAGCAGTCCTTC.

This clonotype turned up a few times. The J gene is TRBJ1-1, the V gene TRBV29-1; D perhaps matches TRBD1 (6 bases). The CDR3 runs 13 residues. Germline V gene lookup returns CDR1 SQVTM and CDR2 ANQGSEA. The V gene lost 0 bases and the J gene lost 4 bases, with 9 bases spanning the gap. For the CDR3, the DNA is TGCAGCGTTGAAGAGGGGGCGCGCACTGAAGCTTTCTTT. This gives the protein CSVEEGARTEAFF.

This clonotype occurred a few times. The CDR3 nucleotides read TGTGCCAGCTCACCTGGGACTTCAGGATTCGAGCAGTACTTC. This translates into CASSPGTSGFEQYF. The chain recombines TRBV18 with TRBJ2-7; tentatively, D is TRBD2 (6 bases). Trimming took off 3 bases at V and 6 bases at J, with 15 bases between the two ends. The CDR3 extends over 14 amino acids. The germline V gene has CDR1 KGHSH and CDR2 LQKENI.

This clonotype was found many times. The chain links TRBV7-2 to TRBJ2-1; TRBD2 matches at 14 bases. After removal of 5 bases from V and 8 bases from J, the junction contained 8 bases not matched to a gene. Germline V gene sequence: CDR1 SGHTA, CDR2 FQGNSA. This CDR3 is 16 amino acids long. As DNA, the CDR3 is TGTGCCAGCAGCCCTCCGGGACTAGCGGGGGTCCATGAGCAGTTCTTC. The encoded protein is CASSPPGLAGVHEQFF.